What follows are 16 T cell receptor beta chains derived from one specimen sequenced in a study of blood T cell repertoires in COVID-19. The assay was immunoSEQ multiplex PCR, and TCRdb's table has in-frame clones only and misses some. Of 150,000 or so clones listed, around 80% are singletons. Sequencing was performed on PBMCs or T cells enriched from blood (not recorded which). The receptor source for this set is a man between 65 and 85 years old who had been exposed to COVID-19.

The V call is TRBV4-3, the J call TRBJ1-1, with 7 bases that match TRBD1. From germline, CDR1 is LGHNA and CDR2 YSLEER. V lost 5 bases to trimming and J lost 1 base; unmatched junction nucleotides: 10. The CDR3 is made up of 16 amino acids. The CDR3 coding sequence is TGCGCCAGCAGCGGCGGGCCAGGGGGGCCGAACACTGAAGCTTTCTTT. Amino acids: CASSGGPGGPNTEAFF.

The chain links TRBV9 to TRBJ2-1, with 13 positions matching TRBD2. The CDR3 length is 16 residues. Germline V gives CDR1 SGDLS, CDR2 YYNGEE. V lost 0 bases and J lost 7; bases outside the gene matches: 4. The DNA of the CDR3 is TGTGCCAGCAGCGTAGCTCCGGGACTAGCGGGGAATGAGCAGTTCTTC. It translates to CASSVAPGLAGNEQFF.

This clone has only one observation. The chain couples TRBV25-1 to TRBJ2-7; 12 bases match TRBD1. Unmatched junction bases numbered 10, after V lost 9 bases and J lost 7 bases. Germline V gives CDR1 MGHDK, CDR2 SYGVNS. This CDR3 has 14 residues. In DNA, the CDR3 is TGTGCCAGGAAACCGGGACAGGGGGCGCGAGAGCAGTACTTC. It translates to CARKPGQGAREQYF.

The chain links TRBV5-6 to TRBJ2-2; TRBD1 agrees at 8 bases. The germline V gene has CDR1 SGHDT and CDR2 YYEEEE. The CDR3 contains 19 residues. V lost 3 bases and J lost 4; bases outside the gene matches: 17. CDR3 sequence: CASSSLKAQGALGTGELFF. CDR3 coding DNA: TGTGCCAGCAGCTCTCTTAAGGCGCAGGGGGCGCTTGGCACCGGGGAGCTGTTTTTT. Combining the CDR3 with reference TRBV5-6 and TRBJ2-2 gives the whole variable domain DAGVTQSPTHLIKTRGQQVTLRCSPKSGHDTVSWYQQALGQGPQFIFQYYEEEERQRGNFPDRFSGHQFPNYSSELNVNALLLGDSALYLCASSSLKAQGALGTGELFFGEGSRLTVL.

The rearrangement joins TRBV28 to TRBJ2-7; 13 bases match TRBD2. V lost 7 bases and J lost 2; bases outside the gene matches: 5. This CDR3 region has 15 residues. Per germline, CDR1 MDHEN and CDR2 SYDVKM. The CDR3 loop reads CASTPGLAGTYEQYF. Written as DNA, the CDR3 is TGTGCCAGCACCCCGGGACTAGCGGGGACCTACGAGCAGTACTTC. Complete variable domain (other parts from reference TRBV28 and TRBJ2-7): DVKVTQSSRYLVKRTGEKVFLECVQDMDHENMFWYRQDPGLGLRLIYFSYDVKMKEKGDIPEGYSVSREKKERFSLILESASTNQTSMYLCASTPGLAGTYEQYFGPGTRLTVT.

The chain couples TRBV12-5 to TRBJ2-7; D is possibly TRBD1 (5 bases). The germline CDR1 and CDR2 sequences are LGHNT and FRNRAP. V dropped 1 base and J dropped 5 bases, with 15 bases sitting between them. This CDR3 has 15 residues. CDR3 region: CASGLGGRNPDEQYF. As DNA, the CDR3 is TGTGCTAGTGGTTTGGGGGGCAGGAATCCCGACGAGCAGTACTTC.

The chain joins TRBV11-3 to TRBJ2-1; TRBD2 aligns across 10 bases. Germline lookup yields CDR1 SGHNT and CDR2 YENEEA. CDR3 length equals 16 residues. After removal of 0 bases from V and 7 bases from J, the junction contained 6 bases not matched to a gene. CDR3: CASSLDMASGSNEQFF. The DNA of the CDR3 is TGTGCCAGCAGCTTAGATATGGCTAGCGGGAGTAATGAGCAGTTCTTC.

This chain uses TRBV12-5 with TRBJ2-2; TRBD2 matches 7 bases. Germline V CDR1 and CDR2: LGHNT, FRNRAP. The CDR3 is 16 residues long. After removal of 3 bases from V and 0 bases from J, the junction contained 4 bases not matched to a gene. The CDR3 is CASGFPGGANTGELFF. Written as DNA, the CDR3 is TGTGCTAGTGGTTTCCCTGGGGGGGCGAACACCGGGGAGCTGTTTTTT. The variable domain in full, completed from reference TRBV12-5 and TRBJ2-2, reads DARVTQTPRHKVTEMGQEVTMRCQPILGHNTVFWYRQTMMQGLELLAYFRNRAPLDDSGMPKDRFSAEMPDATLATLKIQPSEPRDSAVYFCASGFPGGANTGELFFGEGSRLTVL.

This clone was recorded once. The rearrangement links TRBV15 to TRBJ2-1; D is unclear. Trimming shortened V by 1 base and J by 2 bases, and 12 bases separated the two germline ends. The germline gives CDR1 LNHNV, CDR2 YYDKDF (reference sequence). This CDR3 region has 16 residues. For the CDR3, the DNA is TGTGCCACCAGCAGAGTTGGCGGTCGGGCCTACAATGAGCAGTTCTTC. As protein: CATSRVGGRAYNEQFF.

The sample holds one count of this clone. The chain carries TRBV5-3 and TRBJ2-7; TRBD2 agrees at 7 bases. TRBV5-3 is identified as an open reading frame with a role that is uncertain. This CDR3 has 17 amino acids. V shed 3 bases, J shed 1 base, and the junction held 13 bases outside the gene matches. The CDR3 protein is CARSSKLVCGGSYEQYF. In DNA form, the CDR3 reads TGTGCCAGAAGCTCGAAGCTTGTCTGCGGGGGATCCTACGAGCAGTACTTC.

The chain uses TRBV5-1 and TRBJ1-5, with D maybe TRBD1 (5 bases). The germline gives CDR1 SGHRS, CDR2 YFSETQ. The CDR3 is 14 amino acids. With 1 base removed from V and 5 bases from J, the gap between germline ends came to 10 bases. The CDR3, as DNA: TGCGCCAGCAGCTTGTCAGGGTCTGATCAGCCCCAGCATTTT. Protein sequence: CASSLSGSDQPQHF.

The chain couples TRBV23-1 to TRBJ2-1; 11 nucleotides agree with TRBD2. TRBV23-1 is filed as an ORF, its function uncertain. The CDR3 extends over 20 amino acids. V trimming: 0 bases; J trimming: 0 bases; junction bases outside the gene matches: 10. The CDR3 protein is CASSQSVPSGRPRSYNEQFF. In DNA form, the CDR3 reads TGCGCCAGCAGTCAATCAGTCCCTAGCGGGAGGCCTCGCTCCTACAATGAGCAGTTCTTC.

This clone has only a few counts. CDR3 bases: TGTGCCAGCAGTTACAGCGGGGGGGCCAAAGTTGAGCAGTTCTTC. As protein: CASSYSGGAKVEQFF. The chain carries TRBV6-5 and TRBJ2-1; 10 nucleotides line up with TRBD2. Germline assignment: CDR1 MNHEY and CDR2 SVGAGI. V lost 2 bases and J lost 9; bases outside the gene matches: 7. The CDR3 runs 15 residues.

The gene calls are TRBV28 and TRBJ1-6; TRBD1 aligns across 10 bases. The CDR3 sequence is 18 residues long. V gave up 4 bases and J gave up 2 bases; unmatched junction bases: 8. Germline CDR1 MDHEN, CDR2 SYDVKM. In DNA form, the CDR3 reads TGTGCCAGCAGTTACGTGACAGGGGGCGTTACCTATAATTCACCCCTCCACTTT. Amino acids: CASSYVTGGVTYNSPLHF.

This clone appeared once. The CDR3 nucleotides read TGTGCCAGCAGCTTTTTCCAGAATACTAACTATGGCTACACCTTC. Its translation is CASSFFQNTNYGYTF. V and J are TRBV7-9 and TRBJ1-2; no clear D. CDR1 and CDR2 (germline): SEHNR, FQNEAQ (reference sequence). The CDR3 totals 15 residues. V was shortened by 3 bases and J by 0 bases, with 11 bases between the two germline ends.

This clone has only one observation. This chain links TRBV5-6 with TRBJ1-1; D not certain. The length of the CDR3 is 11 residues. Trimming took off 4 bases at V and 10 bases at J, with 11 bases between the two ends. The germline V gene encodes CDR1 SGHDT and CDR2 YYEEEE. The CDR3, as DNA: TGTGCCAGCAGCGCGGGCGTGGGAGCTTTCTTT. It codes for CASSAGVGAFF.